The sample holds one count of the clone carrying this T cell receptor (beta chain). Its antigen is unidentified. Specified time point: persistent/refractory GD, antithyroid drugs over 5 years with positive TRAb. The TCR library used RNA extracted from PBMCs. These data originate in a study of regulatory T cells in long-lasting Graves disease. Notes on the study in general: Examination was confined to peripheral blood, excluding thyroid tissue. Persistent-disease Graves' patients showed less TCR diversity than new cases.

Library construction for TCR beta used iRepertoire HTBI primers and Arm-PCR of CDR3 regions. MiXCR, applied by TCRdb to the multiplex PCR reads, yields one record per CDR3 protein. The sample contains roughly 500,000 distinct CDR3 sequences, roughly 23% of which appear only once. The specimen comprised peripheral blood mononuclear cells (PBMCs), sampled when the disease was refractory, from a patient treated with antithyroid drugs. This sequence was found in a female donor with Graves disease.

The CDR3 region is CASSLDVLTTYEQYF. The CDR3 DNA is TGCGCCAGCAGCTTGGACGTACTCACGACCTACGAGCAGTACTTC. This chain joins TRBV5-1 and TRBJ2-7; D uncertain. The CDR3 length is 15 residues. CDR1 SGHRS and CDR2 YFSETQ come from the germline V gene. V was cut by 0 bases and J by 2 bases, with 12 bases left in between.